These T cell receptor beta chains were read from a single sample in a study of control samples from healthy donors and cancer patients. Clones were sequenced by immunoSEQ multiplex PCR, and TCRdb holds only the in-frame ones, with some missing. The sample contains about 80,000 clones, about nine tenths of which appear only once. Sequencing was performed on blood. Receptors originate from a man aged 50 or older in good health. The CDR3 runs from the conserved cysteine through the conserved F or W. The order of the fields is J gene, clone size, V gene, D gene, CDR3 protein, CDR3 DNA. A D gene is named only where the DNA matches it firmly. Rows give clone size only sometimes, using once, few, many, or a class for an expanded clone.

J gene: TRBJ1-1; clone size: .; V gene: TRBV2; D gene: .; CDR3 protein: CASSEVVETEAFF; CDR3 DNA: TGTGCCAGCAGTGAAGTGGTGGAAACTGAAGCTTTCTTT
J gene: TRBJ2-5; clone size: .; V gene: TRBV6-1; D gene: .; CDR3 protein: CASSDGHGETQYF; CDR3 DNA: TGTGCCAGCAGTGACGGACACGGAGAGACCCAGTACTTC
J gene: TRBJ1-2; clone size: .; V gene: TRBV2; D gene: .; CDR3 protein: CASSVGNYGYTF; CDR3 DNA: TGTGCCAGCAGTGTTGGAAACTATGGCTACACCTTC
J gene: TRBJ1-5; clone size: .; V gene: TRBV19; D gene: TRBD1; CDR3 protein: CASNPQGGNQPQHF; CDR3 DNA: TGTGCCAGTAACCCTCAGGGGGGCAATCAGCCCCAGCATTTT
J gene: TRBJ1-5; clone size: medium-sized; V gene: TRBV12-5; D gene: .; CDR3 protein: CASGLFVGSNQPQHF; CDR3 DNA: TGTGCTAGTGGTCTTTTTGTTGGTAGCAATCAGCCCCAGCATTTT
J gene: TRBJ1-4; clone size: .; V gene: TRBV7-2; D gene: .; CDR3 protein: CASSLIGGGSPNEKLFF; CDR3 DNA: TGTGCCAGCAGCTTAATTGGGGGGGGCAGTCCCAATGAAAAACTGTTTTTT
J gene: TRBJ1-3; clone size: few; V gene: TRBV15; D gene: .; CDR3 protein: CATSRDPGGNTIYF; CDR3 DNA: TGTGCCACCAGCAGAGATCCAGGGGGAAACACCATATATTTT
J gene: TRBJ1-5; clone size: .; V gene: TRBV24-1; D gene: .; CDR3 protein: CATSAGRDRSNQPQHF; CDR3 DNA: TGTGCCACCAGTGCTGGCAGGGATAGGAGCAATCAGCCCCAGCATTTT
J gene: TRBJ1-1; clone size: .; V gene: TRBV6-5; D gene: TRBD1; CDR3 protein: CASSQGQVVTEAFF; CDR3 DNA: TGTGCCAGCAGTCAGGGACAGGTAGTCACTGAAGCTTTCTTT
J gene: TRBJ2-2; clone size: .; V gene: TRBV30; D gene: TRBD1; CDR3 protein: CAWSSQGALTITGELFF; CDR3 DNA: TGTGCCTGGAGTTCACAGGGGGCCCTTACCATCACCGGGGAGCTGTTTTTT
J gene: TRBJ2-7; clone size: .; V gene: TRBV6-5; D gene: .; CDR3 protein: CASSYSRPSYEQYF; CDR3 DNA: TGTGCCAGCAGTTACTCACGCCCGTCCTACGAGCAGTACTTC
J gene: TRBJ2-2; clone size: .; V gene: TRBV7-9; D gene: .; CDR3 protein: CASSLVRAPGAGELFF; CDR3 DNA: TGTGCCAGCAGCTTAGTACGGGCCCCGGGCGCCGGGGAGCTGTTTTTT
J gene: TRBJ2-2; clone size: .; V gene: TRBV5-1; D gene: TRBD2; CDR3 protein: CASSGGLAPNTGELFF; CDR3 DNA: TGCGCCAGCAGCGGCGGACTAGCGCCGAACACCGGGGAGCTGTTTTTT
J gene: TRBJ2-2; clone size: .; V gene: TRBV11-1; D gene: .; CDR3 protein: CASSSQQLNTGELFF; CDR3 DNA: TGTGCCAGCAGCTCGCAACAGTTGAACACCGGGGAGCTGTTTTTT
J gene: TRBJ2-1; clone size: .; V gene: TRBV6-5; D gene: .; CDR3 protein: CASSYFSRGEQFF; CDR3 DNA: TGTGCCAGCAGTTACTTCTCCAGGGGTGAGCAGTTCTTC
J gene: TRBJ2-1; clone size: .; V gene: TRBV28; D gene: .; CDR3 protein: CASSLGGTGQGDEQFF; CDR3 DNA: TGTGCCAGCAGTTTAGGCGGGACTGGCCAAGGCGATGAGCAGTTCTTC
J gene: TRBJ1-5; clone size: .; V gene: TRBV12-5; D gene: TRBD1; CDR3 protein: CASGLGDRVQPQHF; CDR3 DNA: TGTGCTAGTGGTTTGGGGGACAGGGTTCAGCCCCAGCATTTT
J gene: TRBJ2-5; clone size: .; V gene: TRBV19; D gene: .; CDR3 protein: CASNPGRGSETQYF; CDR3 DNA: TGTGCCAGTAATCCCGGACGGGGTTCCGAGACCCAGTACTTC
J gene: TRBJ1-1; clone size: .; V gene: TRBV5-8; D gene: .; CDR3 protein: CASSLSWNTEAFF; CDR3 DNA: TGTGCCAGCAGCTTAAGCTGGAACACTGAAGCTTTCTTT
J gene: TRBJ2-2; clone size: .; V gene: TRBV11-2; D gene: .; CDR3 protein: CASSLGRHEIGELFF; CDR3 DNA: TGTGCCAGCAGCTTAGGGCGACATGAAATTGGGGAGCTGTTTTTT
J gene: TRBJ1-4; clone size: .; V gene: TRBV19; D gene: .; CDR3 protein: CASSTVDREKLFF; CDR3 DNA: TGTGCCAGTAGTACAGTTGACCGAGAAAAACTGTTTTTT
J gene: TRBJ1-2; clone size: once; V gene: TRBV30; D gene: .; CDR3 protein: CAGGSRYGYTF; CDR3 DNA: TGTGCTGGTGGCAGCCGCTATGGCTACACCTTC
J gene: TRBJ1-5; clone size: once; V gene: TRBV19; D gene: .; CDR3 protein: CASSIGGGVRLNQPQHF; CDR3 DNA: TGTGCCAGTAGTATAGGAGGAGGGGTCCGTTTAAATCAGCCCCAGCATTTT